The clone carrying this TCR beta chain appeared a single time. After removal of 4 bases from V and 6 bases from J, the junction contained 8 bases not matched to a gene. Germline values: CDR1 SGHNT, CDR2 YYREEE (reference sequence). CDR3 length: 14 amino acids. Participants were aged about 18 to 90 years, lived in over 20 US areas, and enrolled virtually. In assigning cohorts, the study relied on participant-reported clinical history. The sample comes from a study of blood T cell repertoires in COVID-19. The overall study: The United States, Italy and Spain were the sources of the acute and convalescent COVID-19 samples. The cDNA or gDNA used as material had been derived from T cells, B-cell-depleted T cells, or PBMCs.

Produced via immunoSEQ multiplex PCR; TCRdb's table is partial and in-frame only. The table records some 210,000 clones, around 90% of them present only once. The source material was PBMCs or T cells enriched from blood (not recorded which). The clonotype was recovered from a man aged 18-30 years with acute COVID-19. The V and J genes are TRBV5-4 and TRBJ2-5; the match to TRBD1 covers 8 bases. CDR3 sequence: CASSEDRGEQTQYF. CDR3 in DNA: TGTGCCAGCAGCGAAGACAGGGGAGAGCAGACCCAGTACTTC.